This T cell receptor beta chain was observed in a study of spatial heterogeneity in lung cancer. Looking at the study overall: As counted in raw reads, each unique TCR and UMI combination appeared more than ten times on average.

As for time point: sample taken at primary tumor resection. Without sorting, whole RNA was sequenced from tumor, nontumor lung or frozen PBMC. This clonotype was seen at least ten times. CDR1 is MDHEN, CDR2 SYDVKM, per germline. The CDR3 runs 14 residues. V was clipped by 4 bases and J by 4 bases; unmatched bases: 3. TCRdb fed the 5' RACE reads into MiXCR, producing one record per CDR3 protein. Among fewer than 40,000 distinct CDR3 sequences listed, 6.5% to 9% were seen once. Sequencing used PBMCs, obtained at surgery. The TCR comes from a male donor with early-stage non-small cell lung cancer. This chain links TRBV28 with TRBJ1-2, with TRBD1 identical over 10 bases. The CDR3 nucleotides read TGTGCCAGCAGTTCGGACAGGGGGTTCTATGGCTACACCTTC. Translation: CASSSDRGFYGYTF.